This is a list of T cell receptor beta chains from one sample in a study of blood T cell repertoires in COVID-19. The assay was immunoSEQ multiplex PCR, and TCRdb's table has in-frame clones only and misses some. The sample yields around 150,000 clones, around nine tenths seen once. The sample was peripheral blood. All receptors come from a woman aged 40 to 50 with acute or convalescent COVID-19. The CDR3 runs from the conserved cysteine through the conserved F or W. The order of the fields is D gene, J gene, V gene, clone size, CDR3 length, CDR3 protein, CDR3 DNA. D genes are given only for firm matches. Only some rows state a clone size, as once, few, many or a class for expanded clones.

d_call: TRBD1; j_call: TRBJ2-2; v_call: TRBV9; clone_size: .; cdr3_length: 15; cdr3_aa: CASSVSQGITGELFF; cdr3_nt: TGTGCCAGCAGCGTATCACAGGGGATCACCGGGGAGCTGTTTTTT
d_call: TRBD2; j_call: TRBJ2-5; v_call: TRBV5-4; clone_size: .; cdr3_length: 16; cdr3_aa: CASSLRSGGRGETQYF; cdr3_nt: TGTGCCAGCAGTCTAAGGTCGGGGGGGCGTGGAGAGACCCAGTACTTC
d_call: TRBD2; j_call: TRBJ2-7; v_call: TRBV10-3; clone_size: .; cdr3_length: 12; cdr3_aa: CAIRRASGGPHF; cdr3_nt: TGTGCCATCCGACGAGCCAGCGGGGGCCCTCACTTC
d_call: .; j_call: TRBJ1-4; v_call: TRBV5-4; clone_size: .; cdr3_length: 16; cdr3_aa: CASSLQRGGTNEKLFF; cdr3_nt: TGTGCCAGCAGCCTCCAAAGGGGGGGCACTAATGAAAAACTGTTTTTT
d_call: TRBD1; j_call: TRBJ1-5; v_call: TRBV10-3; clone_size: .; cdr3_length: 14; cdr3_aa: CAISGTGPNQPQHF; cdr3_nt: TGTGCCATCAGCGGGACAGGGCCCAATCAGCCCCAGCATTTT
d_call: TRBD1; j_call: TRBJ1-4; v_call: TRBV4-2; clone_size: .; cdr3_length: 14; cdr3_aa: CASSHRTGGEKLFF; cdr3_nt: TGTGCCAGCAGCCATAGGACAGGCGGAGAAAAACTGTTTTTT
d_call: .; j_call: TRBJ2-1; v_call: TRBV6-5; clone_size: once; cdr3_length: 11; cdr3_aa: CASPRGAEQFF; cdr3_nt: TGTGCCAGCCCCCGCGGGGCCGAGCAGTTCTTC
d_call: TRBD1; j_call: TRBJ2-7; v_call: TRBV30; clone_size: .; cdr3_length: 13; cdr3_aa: CAFSDRGLREQYF; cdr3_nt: TGTGCCTTCTCTGACAGGGGCCTAAGGGAGCAGTACTTC
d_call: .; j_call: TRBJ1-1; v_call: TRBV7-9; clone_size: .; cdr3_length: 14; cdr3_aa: CASSLLGQGTEAFF; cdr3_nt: TGTGCCAGCAGCTTACTGGGGCAAGGCACTGAAGCTTTCTTT
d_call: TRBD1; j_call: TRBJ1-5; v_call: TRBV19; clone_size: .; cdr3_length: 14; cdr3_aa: CASSITDRNQPQHF; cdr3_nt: TGTGCCAGTAGTATTACGGACAGGAACCAGCCCCAGCATTTT
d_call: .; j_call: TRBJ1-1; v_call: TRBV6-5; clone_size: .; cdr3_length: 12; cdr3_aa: CASTRGGAEAFF; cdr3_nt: TGTGCCAGCACACGGGGGGGCGCTGAAGCTTTCTTT
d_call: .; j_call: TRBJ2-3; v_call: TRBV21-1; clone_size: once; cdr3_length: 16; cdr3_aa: CASSKGGKGAADTQYF; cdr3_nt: TGTGCCAGCAGCAAAGGTGGAAAGGGGGCCGCAGATACGCAGTATTTT
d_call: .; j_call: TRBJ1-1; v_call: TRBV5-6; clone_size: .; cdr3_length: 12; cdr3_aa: CASSSTSGEAFF; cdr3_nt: TGTGCCAGCAGCTCGACTTCGGGTGAAGCTTTCTTT